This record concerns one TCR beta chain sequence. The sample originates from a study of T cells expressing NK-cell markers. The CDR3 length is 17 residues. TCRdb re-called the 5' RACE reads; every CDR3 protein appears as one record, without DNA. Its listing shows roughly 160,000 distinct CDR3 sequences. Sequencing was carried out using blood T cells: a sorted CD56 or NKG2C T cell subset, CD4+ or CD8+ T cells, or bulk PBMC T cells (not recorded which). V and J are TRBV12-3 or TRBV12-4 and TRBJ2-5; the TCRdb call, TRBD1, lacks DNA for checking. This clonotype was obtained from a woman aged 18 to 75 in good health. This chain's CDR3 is CASSLVPRRRGEETQYF.